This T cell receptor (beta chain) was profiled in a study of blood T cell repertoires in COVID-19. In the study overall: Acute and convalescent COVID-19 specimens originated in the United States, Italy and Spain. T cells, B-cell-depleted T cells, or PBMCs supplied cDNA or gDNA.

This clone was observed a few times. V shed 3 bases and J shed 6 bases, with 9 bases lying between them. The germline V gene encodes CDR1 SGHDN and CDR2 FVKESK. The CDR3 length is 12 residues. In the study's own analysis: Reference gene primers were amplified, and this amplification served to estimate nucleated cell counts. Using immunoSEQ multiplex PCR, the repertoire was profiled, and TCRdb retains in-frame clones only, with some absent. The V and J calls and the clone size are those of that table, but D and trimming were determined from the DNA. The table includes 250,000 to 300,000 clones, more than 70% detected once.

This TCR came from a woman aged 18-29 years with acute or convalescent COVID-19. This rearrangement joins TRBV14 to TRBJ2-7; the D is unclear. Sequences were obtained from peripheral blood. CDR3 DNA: TGTGCCAGCAGCCACACGCGCGGCGAGCAGTACTTC. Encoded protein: CASSHTRGEQYF.